This record concerns one T cell receptor (beta chain) sequence. Study processing details: By means of reference gene primer amplification, nucleated cell counts were estimated. The assay was immunoSEQ multiplex PCR, and TCRdb's table has in-frame clones only and misses some. The V and J calls and clone size come from that table; D and trimming were worked out from the DNA. The sample carries 70,000 or so clones, 65% to 90% recorded once. This record comes from a study of blood T cell repertoires in COVID-19. Across the study: Samples of COVID-19 (acute and convalescent) were obtained from the United States, Italy and Spain. The analysed material was cDNA or gDNA that came from T cells, B-cell-depleted T cells, or PBMCs.

Germline V gene data show CDR1 as SSHAT and CDR2 as FNYEAQ (reference sequence). The CDR3 is 14 residues long. Trimming took 2 bases from V and 6 from J; bases not matched to a gene: 3. Sequences were obtained from peripheral blood. The chain carries TRBV7-7 and TRBJ2-5; 10 bases agree with TRBD1. This TCR was recovered from an elderly man with acute or convalescent COVID-19. CDR3 sequence: CASSLRQGAQTQYF. CDR3 coding DNA: TGTGCCAGCAGCTTACGACAGGGGGCGCAGACCCAGTACTTC.